The 2 T cell receptor beta chains listed next were all sequenced from one sample in a study of post-analysis software for immune sequencing data. Study-wide findings and caveats: Controls showed lower frequencies than patients for several TRBV segments, and TRBV5-6, TRBV5-1 and TRBV20-1 were among these.

No cognate antigen is known for these TCRs. Every TCR beta cDNA library bore unique molecular identifiers. From the PCR reads, TCRdb called clonotypes with MiXCR, one entry per CDR3 protein. The sample has about 500,000 distinct CDR3 sequences, under 55% seen once. The specimen was blood. These receptors all come from a girl aged 5-17 years with multiple sclerosis.

The chain joins TRBV3-1 to TRBJ2-3; D perhaps matches TRBD2 (6 bases). The CDR3 is made up of 16 amino acids. Germline V CDR1 and CDR2: LGHDT, YNNKEL (reference sequence). The V and J ends lost 3 bases and 2 bases respectively, with 15 bases between them. The CDR3 sequence: CASSQAGTDLTDTQYF. The CDR3 DNA reads as TGTGCCAGCAGCCAGGCCGGGACTGACCTCACAGATACGCAGTATTTT.

CDR3 sequence reads: CSARDLNRPDSYNEQFF. In DNA form, the CDR3 reads TGCAGTGCTAGAGATCTTAACAGGCCAGACTCCTACAATGAGCAGTTCTTC. This sequence joins TRBV20-1 and TRBJ2-1; a possible D gene is TRBD1 (5 bases). The CDR3 runs to 17 residues. V lost 0 bases, J lost 0 bases, and 15 bases lay in between. CDR1 is DFQATT, CDR2 SNEGSKA, per germline (reference sequence).